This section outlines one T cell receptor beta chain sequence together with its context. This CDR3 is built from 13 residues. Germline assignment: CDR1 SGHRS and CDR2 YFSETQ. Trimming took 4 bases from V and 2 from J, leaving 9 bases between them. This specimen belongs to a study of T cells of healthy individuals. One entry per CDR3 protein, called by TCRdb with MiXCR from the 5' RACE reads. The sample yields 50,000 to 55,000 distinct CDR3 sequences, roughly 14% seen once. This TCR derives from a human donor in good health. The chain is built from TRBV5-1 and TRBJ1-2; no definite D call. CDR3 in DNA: TGCGCCAGCAGCGTCAATTTCAACTATGGCTACACCTTC. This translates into CASSVNFNYGYTF.